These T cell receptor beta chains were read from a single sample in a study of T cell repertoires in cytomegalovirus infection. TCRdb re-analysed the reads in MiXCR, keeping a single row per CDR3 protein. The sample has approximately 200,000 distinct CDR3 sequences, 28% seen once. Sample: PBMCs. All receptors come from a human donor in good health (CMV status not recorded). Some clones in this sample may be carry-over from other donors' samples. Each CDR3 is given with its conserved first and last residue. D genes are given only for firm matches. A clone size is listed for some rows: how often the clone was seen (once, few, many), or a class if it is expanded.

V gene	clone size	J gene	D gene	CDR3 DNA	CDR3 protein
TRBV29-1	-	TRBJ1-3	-	TGCAGCGTTGAACTCAGGGGTGGAAACACCATATATTTT	CSVELRGGNTIYF
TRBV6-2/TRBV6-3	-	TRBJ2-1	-	TGTGCCAGCAGCTACGGGGACAATGAGCAGTTCTTC	CASSYGDNEQFF
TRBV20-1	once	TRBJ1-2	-	TGCAGTGCTACCCCCACAGGAGTATATGGCTACACCTTC	CSATPTGVYGYTF
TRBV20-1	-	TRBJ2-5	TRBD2	TGCAGTGCTATTACTAGCGGGGGATACCAAGAGACCCAGTACTTC	CSAITSGGYQETQYF
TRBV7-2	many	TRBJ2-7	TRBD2	TGTGCCAGCAGCTCCGGGACTAGCGGGGGTCCTGACGAGCAGTACTTC	CASSSGTSGGPDEQYF
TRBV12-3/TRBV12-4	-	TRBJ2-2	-	TGTGCCAGCAGGGACTCCGACCACGGGGGCGGGGAGCTGTTTTTT	CASRDSDHGGGELFF
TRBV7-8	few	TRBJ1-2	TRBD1	TGTGCCAGCAGCGTGACAGGGGTGGACTATGGCTACACCTTC	CASSVTGVDYGYTF
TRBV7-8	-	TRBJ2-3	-	TGTGCCAGCAGCTTAGCGGTGACATGGGACACAGATACGCAGTATTTT	CASSLAVTWDTDTQYF
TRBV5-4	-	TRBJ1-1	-	TGTGCCAGCAGCTTGAATAAGGCCCTGAACACTGAAGCTTTCTTT	CASSLNKALNTEAFF
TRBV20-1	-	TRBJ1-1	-	TGCAGTGCTAGAGGGAACACTGAAGCTTTCTTT	CSARGNTEAFF
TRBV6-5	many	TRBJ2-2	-	TGTGCCAGCAGTCGCACTACAGGGACCGGGGAGCTGTTTTTT	CASSRTTGTGELFF
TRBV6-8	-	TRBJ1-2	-	TGTGCCAGCACCAGAGGTAGTTCGTACGGCTACACCTTC	CASTRGSSYGYTF
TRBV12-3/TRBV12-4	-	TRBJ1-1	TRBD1	TGTGCCAGCAGACTTCGACAGGGGGCGTCGGCTGAAGCTTTCTTT	CASRLRQGASAEAFF
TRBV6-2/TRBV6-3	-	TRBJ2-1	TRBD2	TGTGCCAGCAGCCTCAGGGAGGGCAATGAGCAGTTCTTC	CASSLREGNEQFF
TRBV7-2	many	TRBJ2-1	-	TGTGCCAGCAGCTTGAATCAGGGTGGAAATGAGCAGTTCTTC	CASSLNQGGNEQFF
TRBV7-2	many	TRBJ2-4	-	TGTGCCAGCAGCCCGGGCCTCCGAAGCGGCAAAAACATTCAGTACTTC	CASSPGLRSGKNIQYF
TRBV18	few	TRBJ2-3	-	TGTGCCAGCTCGCCCTCGGGGGGCAGGCCAGATACGCAGTATTTT	CASSPSGGRPDTQYF
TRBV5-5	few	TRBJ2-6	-	TGTGCCAGCAGCTTGGACAGTCCTGGGGCCAACGTCCTGACTTTC	CASSLDSPGANVLTF
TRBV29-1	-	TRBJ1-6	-	TGCAGCGTTGGGGAGACAGATGGCTCACCCCTCCACTTT	CSVGETDGSPLHF
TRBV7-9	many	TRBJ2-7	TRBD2	TGTGCCAGCAGCTTGACTAGCGGGATCCACGAGCAGTACTTC	CASSLTSGIHEQYF
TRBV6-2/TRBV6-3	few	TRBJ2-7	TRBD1	TGTGCCAGCAGCGCTTCGGGACAGGGTGGAGGCGAGCAGTACTTC	CASSASGQGGGEQYF
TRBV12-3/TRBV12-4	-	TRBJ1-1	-	TGTGCCAGCCCGGGGAACACTGAAGCTTTCTTT	CASPGNTEAFF
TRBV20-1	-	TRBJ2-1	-	TGCAGTGCCTCAAGAGGGAGAGATGAGCAGTTCTTC	CSASRGRDEQFF
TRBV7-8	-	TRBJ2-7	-	TGTGCCAGCAGCTTACGGGGCCCTTTATCCTACGAGCAGTACTTC	CASSLRGPLSYEQYF
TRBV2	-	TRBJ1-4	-	TGTGCCAGCAGTGGGGGACGGGATAAGGAAAAACTGTTTTTT	CASSGGRDKEKLFF
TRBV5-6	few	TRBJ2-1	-	TGTGCCAGCACTACGTTCGGGGAGCAGTTCTTC	CASTTFGEQFF
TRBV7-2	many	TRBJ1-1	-	TGTGCCAGCAGCTTACCAGGTGCGAACACTGAAGCTTTCTTT	CASSLPGANTEAFF
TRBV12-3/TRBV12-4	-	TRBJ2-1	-	TGTGCCAGCAGTTTACGAAACAGGGCGGACAATGAGCAGTTCTTC	CASSLRNRADNEQFF
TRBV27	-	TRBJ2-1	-	TGTGCCAGCAGATCCATGGGAGAGGGGTACAATGAGCAGTTCTTC	CASRSMGEGYNEQFF
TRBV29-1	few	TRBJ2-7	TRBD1	TGCAGCGTTGAAATGGGACAGGGGCAGTACTTC	CSVEMGQGQYF
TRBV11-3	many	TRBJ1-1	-	TGTGCCAGCAGCTTAGATAGGGAGACTGAAGCTTTCTTT	CASSLDRETEAFF
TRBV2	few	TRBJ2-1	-	TGTGCCAGCAGTGAAGCGGGAGGGGGTGAGCAGTTCTTC	CASSEAGGGEQFF
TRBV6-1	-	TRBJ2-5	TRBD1	TGTGCCAGCAGTGAAGGGACAGGGGCGTCGTACCAAGAGACCCAGTACTTC	CASSEGTGASYQETQYF
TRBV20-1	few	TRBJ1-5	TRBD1	TGCAGTGCTAGAGTGGACAGGGATCAGCCCCAGCATTTT	CSARVDRDQPQHF
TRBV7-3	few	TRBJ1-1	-	TGTGCCAGCAGCAGCCGGGAATCCCCGGAAGCTTTCTTT	CASSSRESPEAFF
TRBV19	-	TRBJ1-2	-	TGTGCCAGTACCGATCGCGTCACAGAAGGCTACACCTTC	CASTDRVTEGYTF
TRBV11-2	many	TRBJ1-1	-	TGTGCCAGCAGCTTAATACAGCGGATGAACACTGAAGCTTTCTTT	CASSLIQRMNTEAFF
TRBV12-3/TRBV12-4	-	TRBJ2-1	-	TGTGCCAGCAGCAGGGGGGCCGCATCCAATGAGCAGTTCTTC	CASSRGAASNEQFF
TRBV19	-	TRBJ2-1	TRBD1	TGTGCCAGTAGTATAAGGACAGGGGTCAATGAGCAGTTCTTC	CASSIRTGVNEQFF
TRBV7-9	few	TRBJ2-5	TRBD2	TGTGCCAGCAGCTTACTAGCGGGGCCTAAAGAGACCCAGTACTTC	CASSLLAGPKETQYF
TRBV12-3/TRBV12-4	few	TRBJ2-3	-	TGTGCCAGCAGTATCTCGCCAGATACGCAGTATTTT	CASSISPDTQYF
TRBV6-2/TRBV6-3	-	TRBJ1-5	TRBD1	TGTGCCAGCAGTTCATGGGACAGGGATGTTGTGAGCAATCAGCCCCAGCATTTT	CASSSWDRDVVSNQPQHF